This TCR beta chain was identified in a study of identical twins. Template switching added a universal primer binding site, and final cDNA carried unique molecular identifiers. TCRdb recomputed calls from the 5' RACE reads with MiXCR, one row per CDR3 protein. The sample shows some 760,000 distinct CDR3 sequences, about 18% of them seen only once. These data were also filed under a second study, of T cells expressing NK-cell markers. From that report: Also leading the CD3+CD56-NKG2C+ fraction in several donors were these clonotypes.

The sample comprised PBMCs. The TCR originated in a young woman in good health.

The CDR3 DNA follows: TGTGCCAGCCGGAAGGGGGGGAATGAAAAACTGTTTTTT. Protein: CASRKGGNEKLFF. J is TRBJ1-4 and V is TRBV6-1; D is possibly TRBD1 (6 bases). Germline V CDR1 and CDR2: MNHNS, SASEGT. CDR3 size: 13 residues. Trimming stripped 8 bases from V and 5 bases from J, with 12 bases between.